This passage covers 32 T cell receptor beta chains from one sample sequenced in a study of cytomegalovirus exposure and HLA in healthy donors. Vbeta (60) and Jbeta (13) primers were used in the PCR. Assay: immunoSEQ multiplex PCR; the TCRdb copy retains only in-frame clones and omits some. There are approximately 140,000 clones in the sample; about 80% occur only once, and over 1% lies in the top ten. The specimen sequenced was PBMCs. The receptor set was obtained from a male donor in good health and CMV-seropositive.

This clone was observed a single time. This chain links TRBV4-1 with TRBJ2-1; 13 bases agree with TRBD2. V was pared by 1 base and J by 4 bases, with 4 bases of the junction left unmatched. CDR3 length equals 17 residues. CDR1 and CDR2 (germline): MGHRA, YSYEKL. The CDR3 bases are TGCGCCAGCAGCCAAGGACTAGCGGGGGGAAAATACAATGAGCAGTTCTTC. Encoded protein: CASSQGLAGGKYNEQFF.

The J gene is TRBJ2-7, the V gene TRBV28; 8 bases line up with TRBD1. The CDR3 covers 15 residues. V was pared by 3 bases and J by 3 bases, with 7 bases of the junction left unmatched. CDR1 and CDR2 (germline): MDHEN, SYDVKM. The CDR3 nucleotides are TGTGCCAGCAGTTTTAAGAGGACAGGGATCTACGAGCAGTACTTC. Its protein is CASSFKRTGIYEQYF.

The chain recombines TRBV7-6 with TRBJ1-3; D possibly corresponds to TRBD1 (5 bases). Trimming removed 5 bases from V and 0 bases from J, with 11 bases in between. Germline lookup yields CDR1 SGHVS and CDR2 FNYEAQ. This CDR3 spans 15 amino acids. CDR3 loop: CASSPQVLSGNTIYF. The CDR3 nucleotides read TGTGCCAGCAGCCCACAGGTTCTCTCTGGAAACACCATATATTTT.

The chain links TRBV7-8 to TRBJ2-7; perhaps TRBD1 as D (6 bases). The germline V gene encodes CDR1 SGHVS and CDR2 FQNEAQ. The ends were cut back, 6 bases at V and 3 bases at J, with 15 bases in the middle. The CDR3 runs 14 residues. Here the CDR3 DNA reads TGTGCCAGCAGTTTTCCCGGGACAATCTACGAGCAGTACTTC. It translates to CASSFPGTIYEQYF.

J is TRBJ2-7 and V is TRBV4-2; 9 nucleotides align to TRBD2. V shed 0 bases and J 2 bases; nucleotides not matched to a gene: 5. Looked up from germline, CDR1 is LGHNA and CDR2 is YNFKEQ. The CDR3 runs 16 residues. CDR3 region: CASSQEAAGGPYEQYF. CDR3 sequence (DNA): TGTGCCAGCAGCCAAGAAGCAGCGGGAGGACCCTACGAGCAGTACTTC.

This chain joins TRBV6-5 and TRBJ2-7; the match to TRBD1 covers 10 bases. The CDR3 contains 14 residues. Germline CDR1 MNHEY, CDR2 SVGAGI. With V trimmed by 5 bases and J by 5 bases, 6 bases remained unmatched. The CDR3 DNA is TGTGCCAGCAGTATGGGACAGGGGATACACGAGCAGTACTTC. This sequence encodes CASSMGQGIHEQYF.

This clone occurred a few times. V is TRBV5-1 and J is TRBJ2-7; perhaps TRBD2 as D (5 bases). The V and J ends lost 4 bases and 3 bases respectively, with 20 bases between them. Germline CDR1 reads SGHRS; CDR2 reads YFSETQ. The CDR3 totals 16 residues. CDR3 coding DNA: TGCGCCAGCAGCGGGGTCGGGTGGGGAGTCAACTACGAGCAGTACTTC. Encoded protein: CASSGVGWGVNYEQYF.

V is TRBV5-6 and J is TRBJ1-6; 9 bases align to TRBD1. Germline values: CDR1 SGHDT, CDR2 YYEEEE. J lost 6 bases, V lost 0 bases, and 1 base had no gene match. The CDR3 extends over 15 amino acids. The CDR3 here is CASSLVTGGNSPLHF. The CDR3 DNA reads as TGTGCCAGCAGCTTGGTGACAGGGGGTAATTCACCCCTCCACTTT.

This chain links TRBV6-5 with TRBJ2-7; maybe TRBD1 (6 bases). Per germline, CDR1 MNHEY and CDR2 SVGAGI. V was clipped by 2 bases and J by 7 bases, with 9 bases between them. This CDR3 is built from 12 residues. CDR3 protein: CASSYAGEEQYF. Here the CDR3 DNA reads TGTGCCAGCAGTTACGCAGGGGAAGAGCAGTACTTC.

The chain recombines TRBV20-1 with TRBJ1-2; D is unclear. The ends were cut back, 3 bases at V and 8 bases at J, with 10 bases in the middle. CDR3 length equals 11 residues. Germline V CDR1 and CDR2: DFQATT, SNEGSKA (reference sequence). The CDR3 region is CSARSPGGYTF. The CDR3 nucleotides read TGCAGTGCTAGGAGTCCGGGGGGCTACACCTTC.

The chain couples TRBV11-3 to TRBJ2-1; TRBD1 aligns across 8 bases. This CDR3 contains 17 residues. With V trimmed by 0 bases and J by 7 bases, 11 bases remained unmatched. The V gene's germline CDR1 is SGHNT and CDR2 YENEEA. The CDR3 sequence is CASSLDWEAGGSNEQFF. The CDR3 DNA sequence: TGTGCCAGCAGCTTAGATTGGGAGGCAGGGGGCTCGAATGAGCAGTTCTTC.

This rearrangement joins TRBV2 to TRBJ2-1, with D tentatively TRBD1 (6 bases). The CDR3 loop spans 16 amino acids. Germline-derived CDR1 and CDR2 are SNHLY and FYNNEI. V was trimmed by 2 bases and J by 1 base, leaving 12 bases between them. This CDR3 reads CASSEQGQISYNEQFF. DNA for the CDR3: TGTGCCAGCAGTGAACAGGGACAAATTTCCTACAATGAGCAGTTCTTC.

V gene TRBV27 combines with J gene TRBJ1-6, with TRBD1 identical over 12 bases. Germline CDR1 and CDR2: MNHEY and SMNVEV (reference sequence). This CDR3 is 16 amino acids long. Trimming cost V 6 bases and J 10 bases; bases outside gene matches: 10. In DNA, the CDR3 is TGTGCCAGCAGATTCGGGACAGGGGGCTTCGGATCACCCCTCCACTTT. Its protein is CASRFGTGGFGSPLHF.

V usage is TRBV10-3 and J usage is TRBJ2-7; 11 nucleotides align to TRBD1. Trimming cost V 4 bases and J 0 bases; bases outside gene matches: 2. CDR1 ENHRY and CDR2 SYGVKD come from the germline V gene. CDR3 length: 15 amino acids. CDR3 sequence (DNA): TGTGCCATCAGTGGGGGGACAGGGGGCTCCTACGAGCAGTACTTC. This codes for CAISGGTGGSYEQYF.

The gene calls are TRBV9 and TRBJ1-2; no reliable D call. The CDR3 is made up of 12 amino acids. Trimming took off 4 bases at V and 4 bases at J, with 8 bases between the two ends. Germline assignment: CDR1 SGDLS and CDR2 YYNGEE. The CDR3: CASSPSPYGYTF. CDR3 sequence (DNA): TGTGCCAGCAGCCCCTCCCCCTATGGCTACACCTTC.

This clone has a handful of counts. V gene TRBV6-5 combines with J gene TRBJ1-2, with D perhaps TRBD1 (5 bases). Germline V gene data show CDR1 as MNHEY and CDR2 as SVGAGI. V lost 5 bases, J lost 2 bases, and 12 bases lay in between. The CDR3 covers 14 residues. The CDR3 nucleotides are TGTGCCAGCAGTGAAGACAGACAAAACTATGGCTACACCTTC. It yields the protein CASSEDRQNYGYTF.

V gene TRBV23-1 combines with J gene TRBJ2-1; 7 bases are a match to TRBD2. TRBV23-1 is identified as an open reading frame with a role that is uncertain. V lost 0 bases and J lost 6; bases outside the gene matches: 8. The CDR3 is 16 residues long. The CDR3: CASSQSSGRESNEQFF. CDR3 bases: TGCGCCAGCAGTCAATCCTCAGGGCGGGAGAGCAATGAGCAGTTCTTC.

The chain employs TRBV11-3 and TRBJ2-3; 12 nucleotides line up with TRBD2. After removal of 1 base from V and 2 bases from J, the junction contained 1 base not matched to a gene. Per germline, CDR1 SGHNT and CDR2 YENEEA. The CDR3 runs to 16 residues. This chain's CDR3 is CASSLGLAGDTDTQYF. As DNA, the CDR3 is TGTGCCAGCAGCTTAGGACTAGCGGGGGACACAGATACGCAGTATTTT.

The chain carries TRBV7-2 and TRBJ1-5; 9 bases are shared with TRBD1. Unmatched junction bases numbered 8, after V lost 5 bases and J lost 6 bases. Germline assignment: CDR1 SGHTA and CDR2 FQGNSA. This CDR3 comprises 15 residues. In DNA form, the CDR3 reads TGTGCCAGCAGCCTCGGGACAGGGATGTTTCAGCCCCAGCATTTT. This gives the protein CASSLGTGMFQPQHF.

This clone was seen a single time. The V gene is TRBV25-1, the J gene TRBJ2-3, with 10 bases lining up with TRBD2. V gave up 2 bases and J gave up 3 bases; unmatched junction bases: 5. This CDR3 is built from 16 residues. Germline values: CDR1 MGHDK, CDR2 SYGVNS. Written as DNA, the CDR3 is TGTGCCAGCAGTGAACCCCTAGCGGGAGCAACAGATACGCAGTATTTT. It translates to CASSEPLAGATDTQYF.

This clone appeared once. V gene TRBV2 combines with J gene TRBJ1-4; TRBD1 matches 8 bases. V gave up 5 bases and J gave up 0 bases; unmatched junction bases: 2. The CDR3 is made up of 15 amino acids. Germline V CDR1 and CDR2: SNHLY, FYNNEI. The CDR3 coding sequence is TGTGCCAGCAGTTCGGACAGGGCAACTAATGAAAAACTGTTTTTT. Translated, it gives CASSSDRATNEKLFF.

The J gene is TRBJ2-7, the V gene TRBV7-9, with a weak D call TRBD2 (6 bases). Germline lookup yields CDR1 SEHNR and CDR2 FQNEAQ (reference sequence). This CDR3 contains 14 residues. V lost 7 bases, J lost 2 bases, and 15 bases lay in between. The CDR3 protein is CASTRDSTAYEQYF. CDR3 nucleotides: TGTGCCAGCACCAGGGACTCGACAGCCTACGAGCAGTACTTC.

This chain links TRBV9 with TRBJ2-1; D uncertain. CDR3 length: 16 amino acids. V lost 0 bases and J 0 bases, leaving 10 bases between the germline ends. Germline loops: CDR1 SGDLS, CDR2 YYNGEE. The DNA of the CDR3 is TGTGCCAGCAGCGTAGATAGGAGCTACTCCTACAATGAGCAGTTCTTC. Residues: CASSVDRSYSYNEQFF.

This chain uses TRBV6-5 with TRBJ2-1; 12 bases align to TRBD2. The ends lost 4 bases at V and 10 bases at J; junction bases unmatched: 8. This CDR3 is 15 amino acids long. Germline-derived CDR1 and CDR2 are MNHEY and SVGAGI. CDR3 nucleotides: TGTGCCAGCAGTTTGCCGACTAGCGGGAGAGGGGAGCAGTTCTTC. Residues: CASSLPTSGRGEQFF.

This rearrangement joins TRBV19 to TRBJ1-1; 7 bases are shared with TRBD1. The length of the CDR3 is 15 residues. Germline lookup yields CDR1 LNHDA and CDR2 SQIVND (reference sequence). V shed 7 bases and J 3 bases; nucleotides not matched to a gene: 11. CDR3 nucleotide sequence: TGTGCCAGTACCACCTCACCCCAGGGGGACACTGAAGCTTTCTTT. It yields the protein CASTTSPQGDTEAFF.

V gene TRBV4-1 combines with J gene TRBJ2-7; 13 nucleotides align to TRBD2. CDR1 is MGHRA and CDR2 is YSYEKL in the germline V gene. The V and J ends lost 2 bases and 2 bases, in that order; junction bases with no gene match: 0. CDR3 length equals 15 residues. The CDR3: CASSQTSGRAYEQYF. Here the CDR3 DNA reads TGCGCCAGCAGCCAAACTAGCGGGAGGGCCTACGAGCAGTACTTC.

This clone was recorded once. The V call is TRBV7-6, the J call TRBJ1-4; 8 nucleotides agree with TRBD1. Germline loops: CDR1 SGHVS, CDR2 FNYEAQ. V shed 5 bases and J 10 bases; nucleotides not matched to a gene: 6. The CDR3 sequence is 13 residues long. In DNA, the CDR3 is TGTGCCAGCAGCCCGGGACAGGTGGCAAAACTGTTTTTT. Amino acids: CASSPGQVAKLFF.

The rearrangement links TRBV28 to TRBJ2-7, with D hard to call. This CDR3 has 14 residues. V was trimmed by 8 bases and J by 2 bases, leaving 16 bases between them. The germline gives CDR1 MDHEN, CDR2 SYDVKM. DNA for the CDR3: TGTGCCAGCGGCTTCGCGACTGGAGCCTACGAGCAGTACTTC. Amino acids: CASGFATGAYEQYF.

The rearrangement uses TRBV25-1 and TRBJ2-5; D ambiguous. The CDR3 runs 15 residues. The V and J ends lost 5 bases and 2 bases respectively, with 15 bases between them. Germline V lookup: CDR1 MGHDK, CDR2 SYGVNS. CDR3 DNA sequence: TGTGCCAGCAGTCCCCAGGCCTCCGTGCAAGAGACCCAGTACTTC. Translation gives CASSPQASVQETQYF.

This clone occurred a few times. The V and J genes are TRBV5-1 and TRBJ1-2, with 11 bases matching TRBD1. The junction had 1 base not matched to a gene; V was cut back by 0 bases and J by 3 bases. The CDR3 loop spans 15 amino acids. Germline CDR1 and CDR2: SGHRS and YFSETQ. The DNA for the CDR3 is TGCGCCAGCAGCTTGGCGGGACAGGGGGACTATGGCTACACCTTC. Translation: CASSLAGQGDYGYTF.

This chain links TRBV27 with TRBJ2-7; 7 bases fit TRBD2. J was trimmed by 3 bases and V by 3 bases; bases with no gene match: 5. This CDR3 region has 14 residues. In germline, CDR1 is MNHEY, CDR2 SMNVEV (reference sequence). CDR3 sequence: CASSFSTGGYEQYF. DNA of the CDR3: TGTGCCAGCAGTTTTTCAACGGGGGGCTACGAGCAGTACTTC.

A remark on this clone: The sample carries other DNA sequences with the same CDR3. The rearrangement joins TRBV30 to TRBJ2-1; 9 bases map to TRBD2. Germline CDR1 and CDR2: GTSNPN and SVGIG (reference sequence). Losses at the gene ends were 1 base for V and 2 bases for J; bases not matched to a gene: 3. The length of the CDR3 is 15 residues. CDR3 DNA: TGTGCCTGGAGTGCCCTAGCGGGACCCTACAATGAGCAGTTCTTC. Protein: CAWSALAGPYNEQFF.